The 11 T cell receptor beta chains in this list originate from one sample, sequenced in a study of graft-versus-host responses after intestinal transplantation. The repertoire was sequenced with immunoSEQ multiplex PCR; TCRdb's copy has only in-frame clones and lacks some. Counted here are some 40,000 clones, about 90% occurring once; the ten biggest clones make up 2% to 2.5%. The sequences come from PBMCs, collected around 43 weeks after intestinal transplant. These receptors were collected from a human patient who received an intestinal transplant, so some T cells may come from the graft donor.

The V gene is TRBV6-1, the J gene TRBJ1-1; D gene uncertain. The CDR3 totals 14 residues. Germline CDR1 is MNHNS and CDR2 is SASEGT. V was clipped by 3 bases and J by 7 bases, with 15 bases between them. The CDR3 region has the DNA TGTGCCAGCAGTGAGGGCGGACGGAACCGTGAAGCTTTCTTT. Translation gives CASSEGGRNREAFF.

This chain joins TRBV11-3 and TRBJ2-5, with TRBD1 matching over 10 bases. Germline V gene sequence: CDR1 SGHNT, CDR2 YENEEA. Losses at the gene ends were 5 bases for V and 1 base for J; bases not matched to a gene: 4. There are 15 residues in the CDR3. The CDR3, as DNA: TGTGCCAGCAGCACCGGACAGGGGGGCCAAGAGACCCAGTACTTC. It yields the protein CASSTGQGGQETQYF. Combining the CDR3 with reference TRBV11-3 and TRBJ2-5 gives the whole variable domain EAGVVQSPRYKIIEKKQPVAFWCNPISGHNTLYWYLQNLGQGPELLIRYENEEAVDDSQLPKDRFSAERLKGVDSTLKIQPAELGDSAVYLCASSTGQGGQETQYFGPGTRLLVL.

The chain recombines TRBV5-1 with TRBJ2-1; a weak D match, TRBD2 (6 bases). Germline-derived CDR1 and CDR2 are SGHRS and YFSETQ. The V gene lost 0 bases and the J gene lost 1 base, with 11 bases spanning the gap. This CDR3 is 16 amino acids long. DNA of the CDR3: TGCGCCAGCAGCTTGGCAGGACTACTATCCTACAATGAGCAGTTCTTC. Its protein product is CASSLAGLLSYNEQFF.

V is TRBV5-6 and J is TRBJ1-6; 9 bases match TRBD1. The CDR3 loop spans 16 amino acids. The ends lost 2 bases at V and 8 bases at J; junction bases unmatched: 8. Germline V gives CDR1 SGHDT, CDR2 YYEEEE. CDR3 amino acids: CASSLSGTGFHSPLHF. CDR3 nucleotide sequence: TGTGCCAGCAGCTTATCCGGGACAGGGTTCCATTCACCCCTCCACTTT. Combining the CDR3 with reference TRBV5-6 and TRBJ1-6 gives the whole variable domain DAGVTQSPTHLIKTRGQQVTLRCSPKSGHDTVSWYQQALGQGPQFIFQYYEEEERQRGNFPDRFSGHQFPNYSSELNVNALLLGDSALYLCASSLSGTGFHSPLHFGNGTRLTVT.

This sequence joins TRBV9 and TRBJ2-1; 7 bases agree with TRBD2. Germline CDR1 SGDLS, CDR2 YYNGEE. The CDR3 has 15 residues. J gave up 7 bases and V 0 bases, and 7 bases lay outside the gene matches. CDR3 sequence reads: CASSVEVGGPNEQFF. DNA for the CDR3: TGTGCCAGCAGCGTAGAGGTGGGAGGGCCAAATGAGCAGTTCTTC.

This sequence joins TRBV7-9 and TRBJ1-4, with a possible D match to TRBD1 (5 bases). The CDR3 is 15 residues long. The V end lost 5 bases, the J end lost 8 bases, and 18 bases lay between the germline ends. CDR1 and CDR2 from the germline V gene are SEHNR and FQNEAQ (reference sequence). The CDR3 here is CASSTFRGNREKLFF. The CDR3 region has the DNA TGTGCCAGCAGCACCTTCCGGGGGAATAGGGAAAAACTGTTTTTT.

The J gene is TRBJ2-7, the V gene TRBV28; D not certain. CDR3 length equals 14 residues. Germline V CDR1 and CDR2: MDHEN, SYDVKM. V dropped 4 bases and J dropped 9 bases, with 19 bases sitting between them. The CDR3 bases are TGTGCCAGCAGTTCCACTCTCCGGAGACGTCCGCAGTACTTC. As protein: CASSSTLRRRPQYF.

Turning to this clone: Within the sample, other DNA sequences also encode this same CDR3. CDR3 nucleotides: TGCGCCAGCAGCTTGGGGGACACTGAAGCTTTCTTT. The encoded protein is CASSLGDTEAFF. The J gene is TRBJ1-1, the V gene TRBV5-1, with D hard to call. CDR3 size: 12 residues. In germline, CDR1 is SGHRS, CDR2 YFSETQ. Deletions cut 0 bases from V and 3 bases from J, with 3 bases between. Full variable domain (outside the CDR3, taken from reference TRBV5-1 and TRBJ1-1): KAGVTQTPRYLIKTRGQQVTLSCSPISGHRSVSWYQQTPGQGLQFLFEYFSETQRNKGNFPGRFSGRQFSNSRSEMNVSTLELGDSALYLCASSLGDTEAFFGQGTRLTVV.

The chain combines TRBV9 with TRBJ1-1, with unresolved D. The CDR3 runs 13 residues. CDR1 and CDR2 (germline): SGDLS, YYNGEE. Between the trimmed V and J ends, which lost 1 base and 9 bases, there was a span of 13 bases. This CDR3 reads CASSVLPRDKAFF. In DNA form, the CDR3 reads TGTGCCAGCAGCGTACTACCTCGGGATAAAGCTTTCTTT.

In this sample, this clone turned up once. The chain recombines TRBV14 with TRBJ2-7, with 12 bases matching TRBD2. Per the germline V gene, CDR1 is SGHDN and CDR2 is FVKESK. The CDR3 has 14 amino acids. Trimming at V came to 10 bases and at J to 4 bases, leaving 8 bases not matched to a gene. CDR3 loop: CATSGTSGLYEQYF. DNA of the CDR3: TGTGCCACCTCCGGGACTAGCGGGTTGTACGAGCAGTACTTC.

The V gene is TRBV18, the J gene TRBJ1-1; TRBD1 might be the D (6 bases). The CDR3 has 16 residues. Germline V gene data show CDR1 as KGHSH and CDR2 as LQKENI. V lost 1 base and J lost 0, with 12 bases in between. The CDR3 nucleotides read TGTGCCAGCTCACCACTCACACAGGGTTTGAACACTGAAGCTTTCTTT. This encodes CASSPLTQGLNTEAFF.